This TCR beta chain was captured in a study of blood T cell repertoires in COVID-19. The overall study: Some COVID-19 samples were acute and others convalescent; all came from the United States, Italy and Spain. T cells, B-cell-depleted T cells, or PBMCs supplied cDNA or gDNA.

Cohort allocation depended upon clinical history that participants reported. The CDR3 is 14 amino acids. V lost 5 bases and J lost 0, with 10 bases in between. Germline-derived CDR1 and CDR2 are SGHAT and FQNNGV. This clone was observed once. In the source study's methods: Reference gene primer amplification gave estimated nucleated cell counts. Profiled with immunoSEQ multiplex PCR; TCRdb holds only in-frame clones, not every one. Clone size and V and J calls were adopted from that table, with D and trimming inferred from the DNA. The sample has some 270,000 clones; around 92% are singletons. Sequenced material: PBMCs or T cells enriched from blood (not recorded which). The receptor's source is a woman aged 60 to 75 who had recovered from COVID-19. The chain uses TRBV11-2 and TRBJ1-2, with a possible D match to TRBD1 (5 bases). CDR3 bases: TGTGCCAGCAGCCCACAGGTTACTAACTATGGCTACACCTTC. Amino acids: CASSPQVTNYGYTF.